This T cell receptor beta chain was identified in a study of beta chain features in type 1 diabetes. Study conclusions and caveats: People with Type 1 diabetes carried modestly yet significantly shorter TCRB CDR3s in all four CD4+ subsets.

All of the isolated RNA was reverse transcribed, so expressed TCRB transcripts were sequenced. Mean read depth for naive, central memory and regulatory T cell samples was approximately 3.57 million reads. TCRdb keeps only in-frame clones here, not all; method: immunoSEQ multiplex PCR. The sample yields 500,000 to 800,000 clones, around 12% seen once. This clone appeared a few times. No antigen is known for it. Source material: naive CD4+ T cells from blood. The receptor was isolated from a man aged 30 to 45 with type 1 diabetes.

The CDR3 DNA is TGTGCCAGCAGTGAAGGAGGAGGGGGCGTCTACGAGCAGTACTTC. This sequence encodes CASSEGGGGVYEQYF. The chain has TRBV2 and TRBJ2-7; maybe TRBD1 (7 bases). V was trimmed by 1 base and J by 3 bases, leaving 13 bases between them. This CDR3 has 15 residues. Germline CDR1 reads SNHLY; CDR2 reads FYNNEI.